Listed below are T cell receptor beta chains from one sample, sequenced in a study of blood T cells in healthy people across ages. TCRdb used MiXCR to reprocess the 5' RACE reads, holding one entry per CDR3 protein. This sample has approximately 690,000 distinct CDR3 sequences, with roughly two fifths found just once. Sequencing used blood. Receptors were obtained from a man of 80 years or more in good health. CDR3s leave out the opening cysteine and the closing phenylalanine or tryptophan. Each record gives: V gene, D gene, CDR3 protein. A D gene is named only where the DNA matches it firmly.

TRBV4-3,NA,ASSQEYISQETQY
TRBV25-1,TRBD2,ASSFMAGDITYEQY
TRBV25-1,TRBD1,ASSESDRTGVLYEQY
TRBV6-1,NA,ASRVNSYEQY
TRBV11-3,TRBD1,ASSPGQGARAGELF
TRBV7-6,TRBD1,ASSRGQGGSPLH
TRBV14,NA,ASSKGWGSYEQY
TRBV24-1,TRBD1,ASRPQGATGELF
TRBV9,TRBD1,ASSRLGQGSAGEQY
TRBV9,NA,ASSFGGPTDTQY
TRBV4-3,NA,ASSHSYQSSYEQY
TRBV20-1,NA,SADGGNQPQH
TRBV29-1,NA,SVQGQYYEQY
TRBV4-2,NA,ASSQALPSTDTQY
TRBV11-2,NA,ASSFHAAGTGNEQY
TRBV29-1,NA,SASRDTNSGANVLT
TRBV29-1,TRBD1,SVETGAFNTDTQY
TRBV30,TRBD1,AWSKGTGGNQPQH
TRBV5-6,NA,ASSAGRGNSPLH
TRBV7-3,TRBD2,ASSSKTSGSPDEQF
TRBV5-1,NA,ASSFWGDQETQY
TRBV20-1,TRBD2,SASPPSSGLSYEQY
TRBV29-1,TRBD1,SVRRTGVEETQY
TRBV4-3,NA,ASSGTVGTSYEQY
TRBV20-1,NA,SAGTVDSPLH
TRBV20-1,NA,SARDLAGITEAF
TRBV5-6,NA,ASSIVIGTQY
TRBV10-2,TRBD1,ASRDTTGGATGELF
TRBV21-1,NA,ASSKTRTGLCDYGYT
TRBV4-3,NA,ASSQDSGSGNEQY
TRBV12-5,NA,ASGLGRSTDTQY
TRBV12-3/TRBV12-4,NA,ASRTLRDTQY
TRBV29-1,NA,SVRGYGYT
TRBV7-7,TRBD2,ASSPSSAGGRNTQY
TRBV20-1,TRBD2,SAIAPTSGRAYEQY
TRBV4-3,NA,ASSQDLQAGYGYT
TRBV20-1,NA,SASQDDREQY
TRBV20-1,TRBD1,SARDTGGRGYT
TRBV18,NA,ASSPQQGPETQY
TRBV5-1,NA,ASSLPMGGNTEAF
TRBV20-1,NA,SARDGPTEAF
TRBV18,NA,ASSPSGVPDTQY
TRBV10-2,NA,ASTRRSEQF
TRBV4-2,TRBD1,ASSNPGQGVWEQY
TRBV20-1,TRBD2,SASSGTQY
TRBV7-2,NA,ASNSGTGANVLT
TRBV6-2/TRBV6-3,NA,ASSKTPHTQY
TRBV15,NA,ATSRPITIVSDTQY
TRBV7-7,TRBD2,ASSLGSAGGWNEQY
TRBV12-3/TRBV12-4,TRBD2,ASRGVVAGGPGVNEQF
TRBV12-5,TRBD2,ASGWGTSGGTYNEQF
TRBV7-9,NA,ASSSLHGSARQNNEQF
TRBV2,NA,ASRYMDIQY
TRBV20-1,NA,SAPSSYNSPLH
TRBV7-2,NA,ASSLTPVPTDTQY
TRBV20-1,TRBD2,SARGTSGMETQY